The 21 T cell receptor beta chains given below trace back to one sample, sequenced in a study of early T cells in non-severe SARS-CoV-2 infection. TCRdb independently ran MiXCR on the 5' RACE reads; one entry per CDR3 protein. The sample includes about 80,000 distinct CDR3 sequences, more than 9% seen only once; the top ten take 4.5% to 5%. The sample taken for sequencing was whole blood. These receptors originate from an adult who was a healthcare worker with PCR-confirmed SARS-CoV-2 infection or an uninfected control (not recorded which).

This clonotype has a count of ten or more. This sequence joins TRBV7-9 and TRBJ2-1; D ambiguous. This CDR3 comprises 13 residues. V was clipped by 4 bases and J by 8 bases, with 12 bases between them. CDR1 is SEHNR and CDR2 is FQNEAQ in the germline V gene (reference sequence). CDR3 in amino acids: CASSSEVAHEQFF. The CDR3, as DNA: TGTGCCAGCAGCTCAGAGGTGGCCCATGAGCAGTTCTTC.

This clonotype has ten or more counts. The chain uses TRBV20-1 and TRBJ2-7, with D uncertain. Germline values: CDR1 DFQATT, CDR2 SNEGSKA (reference sequence). This CDR3 has 10 amino acids. The V and J ends lost 6 bases and 0 bases respectively, with 3 bases between them. The CDR3 spells CSATSYEQYF. CDR3 DNA sequence: TGCAGTGCCACCTCCTACGAGCAGTACTTC.

This clonotype was seen a few times. The rearrangement uses TRBV20-1 and TRBJ1-4; TRBD1 matches 7 bases. This CDR3 has 17 amino acids. Germline V gives CDR1 DFQATT, CDR2 SNEGSKA (reference sequence). V lost 3 bases, J lost 0 bases, and 10 bases stayed unmatched. CDR3 in DNA: TGCAGTGCTAGCGGGGACAGTGGGTTTGCAACTAATGAAAAACTGTTTTTT. Protein sequence: CSASGDSGFATNEKLFF.

The chain links TRBV28 to TRBJ1-2, with unresolved D. Germline V gene sequence: CDR1 MDHEN, CDR2 SYDVKM. Trimming shortened V by 2 bases and J by 5 bases, and 6 bases separated the two germline ends. There are 12 residues in the CDR3. The CDR3 loop reads CASSLRNYGYTF. Here the CDR3 DNA reads TGTGCCAGCAGTTTAAGGAATTATGGCTACACCTTC.

This rearrangement joins TRBV20-1 to TRBJ2-3; 8 bases align to TRBD2. The CDR3 covers 16 residues. Germline V gene sequence: CDR1 DFQATT, CDR2 SNEGSKA (reference sequence). The J segment lost 7 bases and the V segment lost 0 bases, leaving 12 bases of the junction unmatched. The CDR3 sequence is CSARDLAAGVQNTQYF. The CDR3 DNA follows: TGCAGTGCTAGAGATTTAGCAGCGGGAGTACAGAATACGCAGTATTTT.

This clonotype was observed at least ten times. The J gene is TRBJ2-2, the V gene TRBV12-3 or TRBV12-4; no firm D call. V lost 5 bases and J 0 bases, leaving 7 bases between the germline ends. The CDR3 loop spans 14 amino acids. CDR3 amino acids: CASSATPNTGELFF. CDR3 nucleotide sequence: TGTGCCAGCAGTGCTACCCCGAACACCGGGGAGCTGTTTTTT.

This clonotype was seen ten or more times. J is TRBJ2-5 and V is TRBV5-4, with D uncertain. V shed 4 bases and J shed 0 bases, with 10 bases lying between them. The germline CDR1 and CDR2 sequences are SGHNT and YYREEE (reference sequence). The CDR3 is made up of 14 amino acids. The CDR3 protein is CASSSGTNQETQYF. In nucleotides, the CDR3 is TGTGCCAGCAGCAGTGGTACTAACCAAGAGACCCAGTACTTC.

This clonotype was seen ten or more times. This chain links TRBV27 with TRBJ2-7, with 7 bases fitting TRBD1. V trimming: 5 bases; J trimming: 2 bases; junction bases outside the gene matches: 15. Germline V gene data show CDR1 as MNHEY and CDR2 as SMNVEV (reference sequence). CDR3 size: 17 residues. The CDR3 DNA follows: TGTGCCAGCAGTGGGGGACGAGGAGGAACAGGGGCCTACGAGCAGTACTTC. Amino acids: CASSGGRGGTGAYEQYF.

A few counts support this clonotype. The junction differs from germline at one of its ends, possibly a read error. CDR3 in amino acids: CACSQNSGLAADTQYF. CDR3 nucleotides: TGTGCCTGCAGCCAAAACTCGGGACTAGCGGCAGATACGCAGTATTTT. This chain joins TRBV7-3 and TRBJ2-3; the match to TRBD2 covers 11 bases. CDR1 and CDR2 from the germline V gene are SGHTA and FQGTGA. The CDR3 totals 16 residues.

The CDR3 coding sequence is TGCGCCAGCAGCCCAGGTTACACCGGGGAGCTGTTTTTT. Its translation is CASSPGYTGELFF. V is TRBV5-1 and J is TRBJ2-2; unclear D gene. CDR3 length: 13 residues. The V gene's germline CDR1 is SGHRS and CDR2 YFSETQ. Trimming took 4 bases from V and 3 from J, leaving 7 bases between them. Together with reference TRBV5-1 and TRBJ2-2, the CDR3 gives the full variable domain: KAGVTQTPRYLIKTRGQQVTLSCSPISGHRSVSWYQQTPGQGLQFLFEYFSETQRNKGNFPGRFSGRQFSNSRSEMNVSTLELGDSALYLCASSPGYTGELFFGEGSRLTVL.

This clonotype has at least ten counts. The chain couples TRBV9 to TRBJ2-5, with 7 nucleotides matching TRBD1. V was pared by 0 bases and J by 4 bases, with 3 bases of the junction left unmatched. Germline V lookup: CDR1 SGDLS, CDR2 YYNGEE. CDR3 length: 14 residues. CDR3 coding DNA: TGTGCCAGCAGCGTAGGATCAGGGGGAGAGACCCAGTACTTC. Translation: CASSVGSGGETQYF. The variable domain in full, with the rest retrieved from reference TRBV9 and TRBJ2-5, is DSGVTQTPKHLITATGQRVTLRCSPRSGDLSVYWYQQSLDQGLQFLIQYYNGEERAKGNILERFSAQQFPDLHSELNLSSLELGDSALYFCASSVGSGGETQYFGPGTRLLVL.

This clonotype was picked up a small number of times. Here the CDR3 reads CASRSGTSGYYEQYF. The DNA of the CDR3 is TGCGCCAGCAGATCCGGGACTAGCGGGTATTACGAGCAGTACTTC. The V gene is TRBV5-1, the J gene TRBJ2-7, with 12 nucleotides matching TRBD2. Germline V CDR1 and CDR2: SGHRS, YFSETQ. Trimming at V came to 5 bases and at J to 4 bases, leaving 7 bases not matched to a gene. The CDR3 totals 15 residues.

In this sample, this clonotype turned up many times. This chain joins TRBV28 and TRBJ2-7; 7 bases match TRBD2. The CDR3 loop spans 14 amino acids. Germline assignment: CDR1 MDHEN and CDR2 SYDVKM. J gave up 6 bases and V 2 bases, and 7 bases lay outside the gene matches. CDR3 in amino acids: CASSLVAGRAEQYF. DNA for the CDR3: TGTGCCAGCAGTTTAGTAGCGGGCCGAGCCGAGCAGTACTTC. Variable domain in full (rest from reference TRBV28 and TRBJ2-7): DVKVTQSSRYLVKRTGEKVFLECVQDMDHENMFWYRQDPGLGLRLIYFSYDVKMKEKGDIPEGYSVSREKKERFSLILESASTNQTSMYLCASSLVAGRAEQYFGPGTRLTVT.

This clonotype appeared many times. The chain uses TRBV7-9 and TRBJ2-5; weak D call: TRBD2 (6 bases). V lost 0 bases and J 1 base, leaving 15 bases between the germline ends. CDR3 length equals 17 residues. Germline CDR1 is SEHNR and CDR2 is FQNEAQ (reference sequence). The chain's CDR3 is CASSLALGTAPQETQYF. Written as DNA, the CDR3 is TGTGCCAGCAGCTTAGCGCTGGGGACTGCGCCCCAAGAGACCCAGTACTTC.

This clonotype was observed many times. This sequence joins TRBV6-1 and TRBJ2-1; 10 bases are a match to TRBD1. Germline loops: CDR1 MNHNS, CDR2 SASEGT. V dropped 8 bases and J dropped 8; count of bases not matched to a gene: 9. The CDR3 consists of 14 residues. The CDR3 region has the DNA TGTGCCAGCTGCCGGGACAGGGGAATGGATGAGCAGTTCTTC. Encoded protein: CASCRDRGMDEQFF.

The chain has TRBV27 and TRBJ2-7, with TRBD1 matching over 8 bases. V dropped 5 bases and J dropped 0; count of bases not matched to a gene: 6. CDR3 length equals 15 residues. The germline gives CDR1 MNHEY, CDR2 SMNVEV (reference sequence). CDR3 sequence reads: CASSRAGTGSYEQYF. The CDR3 coding sequence is TGTGCCAGCAGTCGGGCCGGGACAGGCTCCTACGAGCAGTACTTC.

V and J are TRBV5-1 and TRBJ2-1, with a tentative D call TRBD2 (5 bases). This CDR3 is built from 18 residues. With 0 bases removed from V and 0 bases from J, the gap between germline ends came to 16 bases. The germline CDR1 and CDR2 sequences are SGHRS and YFSETQ. In DNA form, the CDR3 reads TGCGCCAGCAGCTTGGTCATAGCGTCTCGGACCTCCTACAATGAGCAGTTCTTC. This sequence encodes CASSLVIASRTSYNEQFF.

There are many counts of this clonotype. This chain uses TRBV27 with TRBJ2-2, with D hard to call. CDR3 length: 13 residues. V was cut by 6 bases and J by 4 bases, with 9 bases left in between. Germline CDR1 reads MNHEY; CDR2 reads SMNVEV (reference sequence). CDR3: CASRPTSTGELFF. The DNA of the CDR3 is TGTGCCAGCAGACCGACCAGCACCGGGGAGCTGTTTTTT.

V usage is TRBV3-1 and J usage is TRBJ2-1, with D perhaps TRBD2 (5 bases). The V end was cut by 3 bases, the J end by 6 bases, with 12 bases between. Germline V gene lookup returns CDR1 LGHDT and CDR2 YNNKEL (reference sequence). The CDR3 extends over 14 amino acids. The chain's CDR3 is CASSQRAGSNEQFF. In nucleotides, the CDR3 is TGTGCCAGCAGCCAGAGGGCTGGGTCCAATGAGCAGTTCTTC.

This clonotype turned up a few times. The V call is TRBV12-3 or TRBV12-4, the J call TRBJ2-7; 7 bases map to TRBD2. The V segment lost 3 bases and the J segment 3 bases; nucleotides outside the gene matches: 8. The CDR3 covers 15 residues. For the CDR3, the DNA is TGTGCCAGCAGTTTGGGACGGGGAGGGGTCTACGAGCAGTACTTC. This gives the protein CASSLGRGGVYEQYF.

This clonotype was picked up many times. The chain recombines TRBV20-1 with TRBJ2-3; D might be TRBD1 (7 bases). Deletions cut 6 bases from V and 4 bases from J, with 14 bases between. The CDR3 extends over 13 amino acids. Germline CDR1 DFQATT, CDR2 SNEGSKA (reference sequence). DNA of the CDR3: TGCAGTGCGGAGGGGGCATCGGCAGATACGCAGTATTTT. As protein: CSAEGASADTQYF.